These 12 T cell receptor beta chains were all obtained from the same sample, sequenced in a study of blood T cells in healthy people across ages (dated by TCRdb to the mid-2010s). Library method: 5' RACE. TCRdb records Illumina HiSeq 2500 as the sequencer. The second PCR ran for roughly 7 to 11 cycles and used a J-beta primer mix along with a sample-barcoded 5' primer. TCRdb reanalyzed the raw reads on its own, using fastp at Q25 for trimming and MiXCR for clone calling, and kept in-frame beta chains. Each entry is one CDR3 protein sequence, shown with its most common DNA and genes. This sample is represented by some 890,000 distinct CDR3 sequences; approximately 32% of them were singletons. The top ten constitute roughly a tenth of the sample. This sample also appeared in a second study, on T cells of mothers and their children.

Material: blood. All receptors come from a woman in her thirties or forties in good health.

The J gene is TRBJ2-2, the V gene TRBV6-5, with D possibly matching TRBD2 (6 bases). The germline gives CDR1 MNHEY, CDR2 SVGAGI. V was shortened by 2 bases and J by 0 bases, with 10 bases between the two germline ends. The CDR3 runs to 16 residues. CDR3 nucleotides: TGTGCCAGCAGTTACAACGGGGGACCGAACACCGGGGAGCTGTTTTTT. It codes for CASSYNGGPNTGELFF.

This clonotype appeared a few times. CDR3 in amino acids: CASTPSLDRKAFF. CDR3 coding DNA: TGTGCCAGCACCCCAAGCCTGGATCGGAAAGCTTTCTTT. The rearrangement uses TRBV28 and TRBJ1-1, with D hard to call. The CDR3 is 13 residues long. With 7 bases removed from V and 9 bases from J, the gap between germline ends came to 18 bases. The V gene's germline CDR1 is MDHEN and CDR2 SYDVKM.

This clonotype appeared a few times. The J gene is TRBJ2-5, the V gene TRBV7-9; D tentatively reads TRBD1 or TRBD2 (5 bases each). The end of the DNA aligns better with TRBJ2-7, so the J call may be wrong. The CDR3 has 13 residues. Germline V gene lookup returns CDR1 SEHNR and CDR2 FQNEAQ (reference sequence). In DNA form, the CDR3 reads TGTGCCAGCAGAGAGGGGCTACAAGGCGAGCAGTACTTC. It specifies CASREGLQGEQYF.

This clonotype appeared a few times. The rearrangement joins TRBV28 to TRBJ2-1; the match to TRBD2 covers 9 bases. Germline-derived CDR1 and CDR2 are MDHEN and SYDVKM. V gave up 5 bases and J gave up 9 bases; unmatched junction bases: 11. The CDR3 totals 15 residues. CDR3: CASSLRTSARSEQFF. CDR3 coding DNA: TGTGCCAGCAGTCTCCGGACTAGCGCCCGGAGTGAGCAGTTCTTC. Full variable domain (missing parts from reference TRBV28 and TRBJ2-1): DVKVTQSSRYLVKRTGEKVFLECVQDMDHENMFWYRQDPGLGLRLIYFSYDVKMKEKGDIPEGYSVSREKKERFSLILESASTNQTSMYLCASSLRTSARSEQFFGPGTRLTVL.

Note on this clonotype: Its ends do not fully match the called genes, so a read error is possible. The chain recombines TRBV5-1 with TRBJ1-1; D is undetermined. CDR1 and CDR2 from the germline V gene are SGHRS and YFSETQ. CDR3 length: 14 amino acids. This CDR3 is CASSLEAMNTEAFF. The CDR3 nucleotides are TGTGCCAGCAGCTTAGAGGCCATGAACACTGAAGCTTTCTTT.

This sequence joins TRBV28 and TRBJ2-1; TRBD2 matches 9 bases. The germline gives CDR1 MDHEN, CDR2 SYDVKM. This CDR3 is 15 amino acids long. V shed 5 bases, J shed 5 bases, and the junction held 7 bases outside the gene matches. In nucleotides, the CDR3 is TGTGCCAGCAGTGAGGGGACTAGCTTTAACAATGAGCAGTTCTTC. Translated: CASSEGTSFNNEQFF.

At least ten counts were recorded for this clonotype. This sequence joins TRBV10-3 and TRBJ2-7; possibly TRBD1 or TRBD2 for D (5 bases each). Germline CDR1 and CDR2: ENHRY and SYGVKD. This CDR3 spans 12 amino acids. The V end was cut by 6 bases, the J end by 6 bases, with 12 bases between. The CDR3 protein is CAIRGTKSEQYF. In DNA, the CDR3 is TGTGCCATCAGAGGGACCAAAAGCGAGCAGTACTTC.

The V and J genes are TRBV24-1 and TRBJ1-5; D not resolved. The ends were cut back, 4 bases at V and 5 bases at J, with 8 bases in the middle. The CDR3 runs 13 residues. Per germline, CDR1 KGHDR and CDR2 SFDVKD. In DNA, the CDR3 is TGTGCCACCAGTGACGTCGGCTATCAGCCCCAGCATTTT. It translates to CATSDVGYQPQHF.

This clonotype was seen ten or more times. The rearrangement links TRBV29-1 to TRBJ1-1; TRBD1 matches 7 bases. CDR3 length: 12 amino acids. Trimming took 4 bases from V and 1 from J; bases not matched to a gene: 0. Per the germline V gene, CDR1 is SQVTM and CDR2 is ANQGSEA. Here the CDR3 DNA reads TGCAGCGTTGGGACAGGGAACACTGAAGCTTTCTTT. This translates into CSVGTGNTEAFF.

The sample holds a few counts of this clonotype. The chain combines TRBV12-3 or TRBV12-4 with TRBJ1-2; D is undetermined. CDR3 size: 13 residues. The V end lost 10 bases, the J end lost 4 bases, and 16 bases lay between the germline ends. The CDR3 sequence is CATREAAGYGYTF. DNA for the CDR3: TGTGCCACCCGAGAGGCAGCCGGCTATGGCTACACCTTC.

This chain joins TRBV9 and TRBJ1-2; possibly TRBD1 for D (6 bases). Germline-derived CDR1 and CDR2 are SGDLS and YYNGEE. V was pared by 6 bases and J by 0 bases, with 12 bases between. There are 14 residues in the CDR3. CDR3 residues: CASTQGQTNYGYTF. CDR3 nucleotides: TGTGCCAGCACCCAAGGACAGACTAACTATGGCTACACCTTC.

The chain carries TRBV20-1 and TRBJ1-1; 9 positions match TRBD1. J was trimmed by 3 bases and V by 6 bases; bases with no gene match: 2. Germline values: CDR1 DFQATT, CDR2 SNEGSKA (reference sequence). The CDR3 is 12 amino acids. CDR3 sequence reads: CSAWDRDTEAFF. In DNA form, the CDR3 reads TGCAGTGCCTGGGACAGGGACACTGAAGCTTTCTTT.